This T cell receptor beta chain was identified in a study of type 1 regulatory T cells. TCRdb itself ran the reads through MiXCR, one entry per CDR3 protein. The sample has roughly 67,000 distinct CDR3 sequences, about 60% seen once. A word on this clonotype: Its specificity is unknown.

Germline V lookup: CDR1 SGHRS, CDR2 YFSETQ. This CDR3 contains 16 residues. V was shortened by 0 bases and J by 4 bases, with 15 bases between the two germline ends. The chain recombines TRBV5-1 with TRBJ2-3; possibly TRBD2 for D (6 bases). The sequencing input was cultured T cells, either the whole culture or a sorted T cell fraction (not recorded which). Subset here: Tr1-enriched cell product generated in vitro against host alloantigens. The receptor was isolated from a human donor in good health. CDR3 amino acids: CASSLDAGIGPDTQYF. As DNA, the CDR3 is TGCGCCAGCAGCTTGGACGCGGGAATTGGTCCAGATACGCAGTATTTT.